This T cell receptor beta chain emerged from a study of cytomegalovirus exposure and HLA in healthy donors. Study context: A preliminary data release comprised 80 million or so unique TCRs obtained from HLA-typed donors.

Whole-study results and caveats: As was reported, the classifier diagnosed cytomegalovirus status with high specificity and sensitivity. In an earlier analysis, productive rearrangement rates for most beta V segments clustered near 87% or 30%. A few V segments could not be told apart, such as TRBV6-2 and TRBV6-3, and were left out.

Germline assignment: CDR1 GTSNPN and CDR2 SVGIG (reference sequence). The CDR3 is 15 residues long. Trimming shortened V by 3 bases and J by 1 base, and 16 bases separated the two germline ends. As regards this clone: Its antigen is currently unknown.

60 Vbeta and 13 Jbeta primers were used in PCR. The assay was immunoSEQ multiplex PCR, and TCRdb's table has in-frame clones only and misses some. The repertoire has about 140,000 clones, around 75% of them found once; the top ten carry approximately 2.8%. This TCR derives from a female donor in good health and CMV-seronegative. The sample comprised PBMCs. The chain uses TRBV30 and TRBJ2-7; possible D gene TRBD2, 5 bases. The chain's CDR3 is CAWSRPSWQSYEQYF. CDR3 DNA: TGTGCCTGGAGCCGCCCTAGCTGGCAATCCTACGAGCAGTACTTC.